The source of this TCR beta chain is a study of blood T cell repertoires in COVID-19. Study details: Donors in the United States, Italy and Spain gave samples during acute or convalescent COVID-19.

V shed 5 bases and J shed 8 bases, with 18 bases lying between them. CDR3 length: 14 amino acids. Germline CDR1 LNHDA, CDR2 SQIVND (reference sequence). This clone has just a few counts. As processed by the authors: Using reference gene primer amplification, nucleated cell counts were estimated. Sequenced by immunoSEQ multiplex PCR; TCRdb stores in-frame clones only, minus some. The DNA gave D and trimming, while V, J and clone size come from that table. The sample includes 300,000 to 450,000 clones, roughly 89% of them seen just once. This sequence originates from a woman aged 60-75 years with COVID-19, enrolled during active disease. This rearrangement joins TRBV19 to TRBJ1-2; D is possibly TRBD1 (5 bases). Sequences were obtained from peripheral blood. CDR3 sequence (DNA): TGTGCCAGTAGTTCCTCTGCGGGGGATCGGGGCTACACCTTC. Its translation is CASSSSAGDRGYTF.